Listed below are T cell receptor beta chains from one sample, sequenced in a study of blood T cell repertoires in COVID-19. The method was immunoSEQ multiplex PCR; TCRdb's version includes in-frame clones alone and lacks a portion of them. The sample lists roughly 300,000 clones, around 87% occurring once. Sequencing was carried out using peripheral blood. The receptor source for this set is a woman in her fifties or sixties who had recovered from COVID-19. Both conserved end residues are part of each CDR3. The D gene is left open where the match is weak. The size entry is marked missing in some rows and otherwise reads once, few, many or a size class.

abundance	v_gene	d_gene	j_gene	len	CDR3aa	CDR3nt
NA	TRBV6-5	TRBD1	TRBJ2-3	15	CASRTTGGFTDTQYF	TGTGCCAGCAGGACCACAGGGGGATTCACAGATACGCAGTATTTT
NA	TRBV7-2	TRBD2	TRBJ2-1	16	CASSLARLAGVDEQFF	TGTGCCAGCAGCTTAGCGCGCCTAGCGGGAGTCGATGAGCAGTTCTTC
NA	TRBV6-6	NA	TRBJ1-2	15	CASSSERGDNYGYTF	TGTGCCAGCAGCTCAGAACGCGGCGACAACTATGGCTACACCTTC
NA	TRBV5-1	NA	TRBJ1-1	14	CASVPAGGAQEAFF	TGCGCCAGCGTTCCCGCTGGGGGGGCACAGGAAGCTTTCTTT
NA	TRBV11-2	TRBD1	TRBJ2-7	16	CASSLDPGQGYLEQYF	TGTGCCAGCAGCTTAGATCCGGGACAGGGCTACCTCGAGCAGTACTTC
NA	TRBV21-1	NA	TRBJ2-5	17	CARRNGGSGGVQETQYF	TGTGCCAGGAGAAACGGTGGAAGCGGGGGGGTTCAGGAGACCCAGTACTTC
once	TRBV7-9	NA	TRBJ1-6	15	CASSLTSGVYSPLHF	TGTGCCAGCAGCTTAACTTCAGGGGTTTATTCACCCCTCCACTTT
NA	TRBV15	NA	TRBJ1-3	16	CATSRDLAGAGNTIYF	TGTGCCACCAGCAGAGATCTCGCAGGGGCTGGAAACACCATATATTTT
NA	TRBV7-9	NA	TRBJ1-6	12	CASSLESVTLHF	TGTGCCAGCAGCTTAGAGAGCGTCACCCTCCACTTT
NA	TRBV11-2	NA	TRBJ2-3	14	CASSPGVSTDTQYF	TGTGCCAGCAGCCCGGGGGTTAGCACAGATACGCAGTATTTT
once	TRBV28	TRBD2	TRBJ2-5	14	CASSLAGGSETQYF	TGTGCCAGCAGTCTAGCGGGAGGATCAGAGACCCAGTACTTC
NA	TRBV5-4	NA	TRBJ1-2	16	CASSSPGPGRNYGYTF	TGTGCCAGCAGCTCACCGGGTCCCGGGAGGAACTATGGCTACACCTTC
NA	TRBV7-2	NA	TRBJ1-2	17	CASSLYPPIGGAYGYTF	TGTGCCAGCAGCTTATACCCCCCTATAGGAGGAGCCTATGGCTACACCTTC
NA	TRBV5-1	TRBD1	TRBJ2-3	15	CASSATGQGGDTQYF	TGCGCCAGCAGCGCCACGGGACAGGGGGGAGATACGCAGTATTTT
NA	TRBV7-2	TRBD1	TRBJ2-1	15	CASSSGTVGMNEQFF	TGTGCCAGCAGCTCGGGGACAGTGGGGATGAATGAGCAGTTCTTC
NA	TRBV28	NA	TRBJ1-2	14	CASSSAGPFYGYTF	TGTGCCAGCAGTTCTGCGGGACCGTTCTATGGCTACACCTTC
NA	TRBV19	NA	TRBJ1-3	12	CASMTELSTIYF	TGTGCCAGTATGACGGAGCTCAGCACCATATATTTT
NA	TRBV12-2	NA	TRBJ1-5	17	CASRLEVTLRGNQPQHF	TGTGCAAGTCGCTTAGAAGTTACCCTCCGGGGCAATCAGCCCCAGCATTTT
NA	TRBV28	NA	TRBJ1-5	18	CASGSAGLMLGGGQPQHF	TGTGCCAGCGGCTCCGCGGGACTGATGCTCGGGGGTGGTCAGCCCCAGCATTTT
NA	TRBV25-1	TRBD2	TRBJ2-2	14	CASRSGGATGELFF	TGTGCCAGCCGTAGCGGGGGGGCCACCGGGGAGCTGTTTTTT
once	TRBV5-4	NA	TRBJ2-7	14	CASSRDREIDEQYF	TGTGCCAGCAGCCGGGATAGGGAGATCGACGAGCAGTACTTC
NA	TRBV7-8	NA	TRBJ1-5	15	CASSHSVDRDQPQHF	TGTGCCAGCAGCCACTCGGTTGACAGAGACCAGCCCCAGCATTTT
NA	TRBV7-8	NA	TRBJ1-5	17	CASSLAQDTWGNQPQHF	TGTGCCAGCAGCTTAGCGCAAGACACCTGGGGCAATCAGCCCCAGCATTTT
NA	TRBV28	NA	TRBJ1-5	14	CASSLSVSNQPQHF	TGTGCCAGCAGTTTGAGCGTTAGCAATCAGCCCCAGCATTTT
NA	TRBV29-1	NA	TRBJ2-1	13	CSVEGLVPNEQFF	TGCAGCGTTGAAGGCTTAGTACCCAATGAGCAGTTCTTC
NA	TRBV5-5	TRBD1	TRBJ2-7	18	CASRPFSSGQGTTYEQYF	TGTGCCAGCCGCCCGTTTTCAAGCGGACAGGGCACTACCTACGAGCAGTACTTC
NA	TRBV9	NA	TRBJ1-2	15	CASSVEAGSDYGYTF	TGTGCCAGCAGCGTAGAAGCAGGATCCGACTATGGCTACACCTTC
once	TRBV4-3	NA	TRBJ1-2	15	CASSQDLQESYGYTF	TGCGCCAGCAGCCAAGATCTGCAGGAAAGCTATGGCTACACCTTC
NA	TRBV7-6	TRBD1	TRBJ2-5	14	CASSSHRGQETQYF	TGTGCCAGCAGCTCCCACAGGGGACAAGAGACCCAGTACTTC
NA	TRBV4-1	TRBD1	TRBJ2-1	18	CASSLTLGRDRGFVEQFF	TGCGCCAGCAGTCTAACATTAGGAAGGGACAGGGGTTTTGTTGAGCAGTTCTTC
NA	TRBV7-6	NA	TRBJ2-7	12	CASSSRSKEQYF	TGTGCCAGCAGCTCTAGGTCGAAAGAGCAGTACTTC
NA	TRBV12-3/TRBV12-4	NA	TRBJ2-2	12	CAGQTSTGELFF	TGTGCCGGACAGACGTCCACCGGGGAGCTGTTTTTT
NA	TRBV6-5	NA	TRBJ2-5	12	CASSGGRQTQYF	TGTGCCAGCAGCGGGGGGCGGCAGACCCAGTACTTC
once	TRBV15	TRBD2	TRBJ2-5	14	CATSRDLLAGSQYF	TGTGCCACCAGCAGAGATCTGCTAGCGGGGTCCCAGTACTTC
NA	TRBV7-2	TRBD2	TRBJ2-3	15	CASSLTSGRTDAQYF	TGTGCCAGCAGCTTGACTAGCGGGCGCACAGATGCGCAGTATTTT
NA	TRBV10-1	NA	TRBJ2-3	13	CASSEYRADTQYF	TGCGCCAGCAGTGAGTATAGAGCGGATACGCAGTATTTT
NA	TRBV27	TRBD2	TRBJ2-7	15	CASSMTAGAVYEQYF	TGTGCCAGCAGTATGACAGCGGGAGCAGTCTACGAGCAGTACTTC
NA	TRBV10-3	TRBD1	TRBJ1-6	15	CAISAAGTGYSPLHF	TGTGCCATCAGTGCCGCCGGGACAGGGTACTCACCCCTCCACTTT
NA	TRBV2	NA	TRBJ2-1	11	CASRNRGEQFF	TGTGCCAGCCGAAATAGAGGTGAGCAGTTCTTC
NA	TRBV18	TRBD2	TRBJ2-1	15	CASSPGGRVNNEQFF	TGTGCCAGCTCACCAGGCGGGAGGGTCAACAATGAGCAGTTCTTC
NA	TRBV7-3	TRBD1	TRBJ2-5	15	CASSQWGQSQETQYF	TGTGCCAGCAGCCAGTGGGGACAGTCCCAAGAGACCCAGTACTTC
NA	TRBV10-3	NA	TRBJ2-1	13	CAISESGHNEQFF	TGTGCCATCAGTGAGTCGGGCCATAATGAGCAGTTCTTC
NA	TRBV28	NA	TRBJ1-6	16	CASSLTYRAYNSPLHF	TGTGCCAGCAGTTTAACCTACAGGGCCTATAATTCACCCCTCCACTTT
NA	TRBV7-2	NA	TRBJ2-1	13	CASRLASYNEQFF	TGTGCCAGCAGGCTGGCCTCCTACAATGAGCAGTTCTTC
once	TRBV5-1	NA	TRBJ2-3	18	CASSLEPNRLLMTDTQYF	TGCGCCAGCAGCTTGGAACCGAATAGACTCTTGATGACAGATACGCAGTATTTT
NA	TRBV6-5	NA	TRBJ1-6	15	CASSYSRQRDSPLHF	TGTGCCAGCAGTTACTCACGACAGAGAGATTCACCCCTCCACTTT
once	TRBV29-1	TRBD1	TRBJ2-2	14	CSVWTGGNTGELFF	TGCAGCGTCTGGACAGGGGGGAACACCGGGGAGCTGTTTTTT
NA	TRBV6-2/TRBV6-3	NA	TRBJ2-5	15	CASSSSLWGGETQYF	TGTGCCAGCAGTTCGTCTCTCTGGGGCGGAGAGACCCAGTACTTC
NA	TRBV6-5	TRBD1	TRBJ1-3	16	CASSYDATGSGNTIYF	TGTGCCAGCAGCTACGACGCGACAGGGAGTGGAAACACCATATATTTT
once	TRBV28	NA	TRBJ1-2	16	CASSLPAGRRTYGYTF	TGTGCCAGCAGTTTACCGGCGGGACGCAGAACCTATGGCTACACCTTC
NA	TRBV29-1	NA	TRBJ2-4	13	CSVEVGGGNIQYF	TGCAGCGTTGAAGTGGGGGGAGGAAACATTCAGTACTTC
once	TRBV24-1	TRBD1	TRBJ2-2	17	CATSEGGQGKNTGELFF	TGTGCCACCAGTGAGGGGGGACAGGGGAAGAACACCGGGGAGCTGTTTTTT